The clone carrying this T cell receptor (beta chain) has at least ten counts. Its antigen is still unknown. These data belong to a study of T cells in Graves' hyperthyroidism and ophthalmopathy. Trimming stripped 1 base from V and 4 bases from J, with 14 bases between. Germline loops: CDR1 MGHRA, CDR2 YSYEKL. The length of the CDR3 is 15 residues. Study results and limitations: Most thyroid clonotypes expanded above 0.001 were also detected in blood.

Amplification yielded TCR beta CDR3 regions, with RNA transcripts as the source. TCR CDR3 underwent first-round RT-PCR with the HTBI primer set. TCRdb used MiXCR to reprocess the multiplex PCR reads, holding one entry per CDR3 protein. This sample has 550,000 to 700,000 distinct CDR3 sequences, with around 46% found just once. V is TRBV4-1 and J is TRBJ2-7, with TRBD2 as a possible D gene (5 bases). This TCR was sampled from an adult woman with Graves' disease, either hyperthyroidism or ophthalmopathy (not recorded which). Sequenced: peripheral blood or thyroid tissue (not recorded which). CDR3 sequence: CASSQGVSRLYEQYF. CDR3 in DNA: TGCGCCAGCAGCCAAGGGGTATCGAGACTATACGAGCAGTACTTC.